The clone carrying this T cell receptor beta chain appeared a few times. What it recognizes is unknown. Unmatched junction bases numbered 6, after V lost 3 bases and J lost 4 bases. Germline V gives CDR1 ENHRY, CDR2 SYGVKD. The CDR3 sequence is 15 residues long. The planned depth of sequencing spanned 1 in 200,000 to 1 in 1 million T cells. Sequencing used immunoSEQ multiplex PCR; TCRdb keeps in-frame clones, though not all of them. The sample lists about 200,000 clones; roughly 77% were seen once. This record comes from a study of cytotoxic CD8 clonotypes in ibrutinib-treated CLL. Study results and caveats: The clonality rise at ibrutinib response reflected private clonotype expansion.

The specimen was PBMCs, collected after 12 months of ibrutinib treatment. This chain joins TRBV10-3 and TRBJ2-7; TRBD2 matches 10 bases. The sequence came from a human donor with chronic lymphocytic leukemia. The DNA for the CDR3 is TGTGCCATCAGTGATGGGGCTAGCGGGAGTTACGAGCAGTACTTC. It specifies CAISDGASGSYEQYF.